This T cell receptor (beta chain) was recorded in a study of Siglec-9 on CD8 T cells in melanoma (dated by TCRdb to between 2018 and 2021). Background on the whole study: In this study, researchers looked at how Siglec-9 is expressed on CD8+ T cells and what Siglec-9 does to regulate T cells within the melanoma tumor microenvironment. On the study overall, not on this receptor specifically: According to the report, an effector memory CD8+ T-cell subset that seemed to build up inside melanoma tumors was both marked and regulated by Siglec-9.

On this clone: No antigen is known for it. One base away there is no much larger clone; base qualities are not given.

The CDR3, cysteine through phenylalanine, is 13 amino acids long. Only CDR3 DNA remains: 39 bases, in frame from the first base. The junction carries 10 bases between V and J, which are trimmed by 6 bases and 1 base respectively. CDR1 and CDR2, per the germline V gene, are MNHNS and SASEGT. Library preparation employed the immunoSEQ multiplex PCR assay. What TCRdb holds here is the immuneACCESS table cut down to in-frame rearrangements. Part of the clones is not present; checked against another copy, under half of the missing clones reflect an unresolved V gene, and the others are unexplained. This sample lists about 33,000 clones; 80% to 85% were detected once. About 1.7% of the sample comes from the top ten.

Sequencing was performed on Siglec-9- CD8+ T cells sorted from blood. The cell subset or site label corresponds to: CD8 T cells lacking Siglec-9. The V and J segments used are TRBV6-1 and TRBJ2-7, with the identity of the D gene unclear. This TCR was sampled from a human donor in good health. The CDR3 is CASRMDQSYEQYF. The base sequence is TGTGCCAGCAGAATGGACCAATCCTACGAGCAGTACTTC.